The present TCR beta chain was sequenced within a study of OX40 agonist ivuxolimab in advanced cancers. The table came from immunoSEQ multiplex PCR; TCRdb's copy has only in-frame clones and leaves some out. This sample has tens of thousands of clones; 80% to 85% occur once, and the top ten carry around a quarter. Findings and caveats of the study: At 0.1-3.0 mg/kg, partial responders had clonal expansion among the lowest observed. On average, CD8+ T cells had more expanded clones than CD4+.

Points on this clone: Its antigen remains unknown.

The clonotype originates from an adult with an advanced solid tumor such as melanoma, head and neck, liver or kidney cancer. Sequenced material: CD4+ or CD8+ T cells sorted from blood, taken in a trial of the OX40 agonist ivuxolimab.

For the CDR3, the DNA is TGTGCCATCAGTGACCCCGGGCCGGGGGTGGCCTACAATGAGCAGTTCTTC. This gives the protein CAISDPGPGVAYNEQFF. V usage is TRBV10-3 and J usage is TRBJ2-1; D is possibly TRBD2 (6 bases). The CDR3 is 17 amino acids. V was clipped by 3 bases and J by 2 bases, with 17 bases between them. CDR1 ENHRY and CDR2 SYGVKD come from the germline V gene.